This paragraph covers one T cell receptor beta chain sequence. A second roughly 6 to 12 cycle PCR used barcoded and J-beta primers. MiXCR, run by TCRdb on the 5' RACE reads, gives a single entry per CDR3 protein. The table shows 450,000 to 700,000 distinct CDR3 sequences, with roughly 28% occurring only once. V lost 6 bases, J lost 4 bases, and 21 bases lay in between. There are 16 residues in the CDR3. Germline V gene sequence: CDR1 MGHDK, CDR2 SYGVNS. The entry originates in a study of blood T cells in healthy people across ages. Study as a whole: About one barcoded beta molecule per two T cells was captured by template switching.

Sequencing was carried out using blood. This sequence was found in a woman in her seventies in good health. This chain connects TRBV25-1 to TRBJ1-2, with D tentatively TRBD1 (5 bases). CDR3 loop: CASSLGDGPAVYGYTF. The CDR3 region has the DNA TGTGCCAGCAGCTTAGGGGACGGCCCCGCAGTCTATGGCTACACCTTC.